One sample yielded the 19 T cell receptor beta chains listed below, sequenced in a study of T cell responses to AZD1222 COVID-19 vaccine. Profiled with immunoSEQ multiplex PCR; TCRdb holds only in-frame clones, not every one. The sample contains 180,000 or so clones, 92% of which appear only once. Sequenced material: peripheral blood, taken 28 days after the second AZD1222 dose. These receptor sequences come from an adult who received the AZD1222 COVID-19 vaccine.

This rearrangement joins TRBV7-8 to TRBJ2-1; no clear D. This CDR3 comprises 13 residues. Trimming pared 0 bases from V and 7 bases from J, leaving 7 bases between. Germline V lookup: CDR1 SGHVS, CDR2 FQNEAQ. CDR3 residues: CASSLAVQNEQFF. CDR3 coding DNA: TGTGCCAGCAGCTTAGCGGTTCAGAATGAGCAGTTCTTC.

This clone was observed a handful of times. V is TRBV10-3 and J is TRBJ1-1, with D possibly TRBD1 on 6 matching bases. This CDR3 region has 16 residues. CDR1 and CDR2 from the germline V gene are ENHRY and SYGVKD. The V end lost 5 bases, the J end lost 3 bases, and 19 bases lay between the germline ends. CDR3 in DNA: TGTGCCATCAGTAGCCGGGACACCTTAGGAGACACTGAAGCTTTCTTT. It translates to CAISSRDTLGDTEAFF.

The CDR3 protein is CASSLSLGTGFQYF. The CDR3 DNA reads as TGTGCCAGCAGCTTATCGCTTGGGACAGGGTTTCAGTACTTC. The chain couples TRBV5-6 to TRBJ2-7, with 9 bases identical to TRBD1. V was pared by 2 bases and J by 10 bases, with 10 bases of the junction left unmatched. The CDR3 totals 14 residues. Germline CDR1 SGHDT, CDR2 YYEEEE. The full variable domain, its missing parts supplied by reference TRBV5-6 and TRBJ2-7, is DAGVTQSPTHLIKTRGQQVTLRCSPKSGHDTVSWYQQALGQGPQFIFQYYEEEERQRGNFPDRFSGHQFPNYSSELNVNALLLGDSALYLCASSLSLGTGFQYFGPGTRLTVT.

This clone was found once. Other DNA sequences from this sample encode an identical CDR3 as well. The V gene is TRBV5-1, the J gene TRBJ2-7; weak D call: TRBD2 (6 bases). Trimming took 0 bases from V and 1 from J, leaving 8 bases between them. CDR1 and CDR2 from the germline V gene are SGHRS and YFSETQ. The CDR3 has 14 residues. DNA of the CDR3: TGCGCCAGCAGCTTGGCCGGGGGTTCCTACGAGCAGTACTTC. It is translated as CASSLAGGSYEQYF.

The chain employs TRBV19 and TRBJ1-4, with no clear D. Germline loops: CDR1 LNHDA, CDR2 SQIVND (reference sequence). Trimming took 3 bases from V and 8 from J, leaving 13 bases between them. The CDR3 totals 14 residues. The CDR3 spells CASSIFGETEKLFF. CDR3 nucleotide sequence: TGTGCCAGTAGTATCTTCGGGGAAACCGAAAAACTGTTTTTT.

The V gene is TRBV4-1, the J gene TRBJ1-2, with D unresolved. Looked up from germline, CDR1 is MGHRA and CDR2 is YSYEKL. V was clipped by 5 bases and J by 0 bases, with 10 bases between them. CDR3 length: 14 amino acids. The CDR3 region has the DNA TGCGCCAGCAGCTCAAGTCCAGCTAACTATGGCTACACCTTC. Its translation is CASSSSPANYGYTF.

The J gene is TRBJ1-5, the V gene TRBV2, with 9 bases fitting TRBD1. This CDR3 spans 16 amino acids. The germline gives CDR1 SNHLY, CDR2 FYNNEI. Trimming removed 6 bases from V and 0 bases from J; junction bases left unmatched: 6. The CDR3 DNA follows: TGTGCCAGCAGGGGACAGGGAACCTTTAGCAATCAGCCCCAGCATTTT. It codes for CASRGQGTFSNQPQHF.

The CDR3 DNA reads TGTGCCAGCAGCCCCTCAGGGGGCTCTGGGGCCAACGTCCTGACTTTC. Translation gives CASSPSGGSGANVLTF. V is TRBV4-2 and J is TRBJ2-6; 7 nucleotides match TRBD1. The V gene end was trimmed by 4 bases and the J gene end by 0 bases; junction bases not matched to a gene: 3. From germline, CDR1 is LGHNA and CDR2 YNFKEQ. CDR3 length equals 16 residues.

The V call is TRBV19, the J call TRBJ1-5; D gene uncertain. The CDR3 has 17 amino acids. V dropped 8 bases and J dropped 0 bases, with 20 bases sitting between them. Germline V gene sequence: CDR1 LNHDA, CDR2 SQIVND (reference sequence). The CDR3, as DNA: TGTGCCAGTCGCCAAGATCAAACACCTTATAGCAATCAGCCCCAGCATTTT. Translating it yields CASRQDQTPYSNQPQHF.

The J gene is TRBJ2-1, the V gene TRBV28, with 8 bases matching TRBD1. Trimming removed 1 base from V and 8 bases from J; junction bases left unmatched: 1. From germline, CDR1 is MDHEN and CDR2 SYDVKM. This CDR3 region has 13 residues. CDR3 DNA: TGTGCCAGCAGTTTATCAGGGGGCGATGAGCAGTTCTTC. Protein sequence: CASSLSGGDEQFF.

The chain employs TRBV25-1 and TRBJ2-7, with TRBD1 identical over 8 bases. Germline CDR1 reads MGHDK; CDR2 reads SYGVNS. The CDR3 covers 12 residues. Germline trimming cut 6 bases from V and 2 bases from J; bases unmatched to any gene: 0. CDR3 loop: CASRGQAYEQYF. CDR3 DNA: TGTGCCAGCAGGGGACAGGCCTACGAGCAGTACTTC.

This chain joins TRBV19 and TRBJ2-7, with 7 bases fitting TRBD1. CDR1 is LNHDA and CDR2 is SQIVND in the germline V gene (reference sequence). The CDR3 has 14 amino acids. J was trimmed by 3 bases and V by 4 bases; bases with no gene match: 6. The CDR3 here is CASSTRQGGYEQYF. The CDR3 DNA reads as TGTGCCAGTAGTACCCGACAGGGTGGCTACGAGCAGTACTTC. The full variable domain, rest sourced from reference TRBV19 and TRBJ2-7, is DGGITQSPKYLFRKEGQNVTLSCEQNLNHDAMYWYRQDPGQGLRLIYYSQIVNDFQKGDIAEGYSVSREKKESFPLTVTSAQKNPTAFYLCASSTRQGGYEQYFGPGTRLTVT.

This clone was found a few times. This sequence joins TRBV10-1 and TRBJ2-3, with D unresolved. This CDR3 contains 14 residues. Germline CDR1 and CDR2: WNHNN and SYGVQD (reference sequence). Trimming cost V 4 bases and J 4 bases, with 12 bases left between them. CDR3 coding DNA: TGCGCCAGCAGTGCCCGGAGAGGTTCAGATACGCAGTATTTT. Translated: CASSARRGSDTQYF.

The gene calls are TRBV28 and TRBJ2-7; 7 bases agree with TRBD1. Germline CDR1 MDHEN, CDR2 SYDVKM. The CDR3 consists of 15 residues. Trimming took 5 bases from V and 0 from J; bases not matched to a gene: 7. The CDR3 sequence is CASSRTGILSYEQYF. The DNA of the CDR3 is TGTGCCAGCAGTCGGACAGGAATCCTCTCCTACGAGCAGTACTTC.

This rearrangement joins TRBV29-1 to TRBJ1-2; 7 nucleotides agree with TRBD1. The junction had 10 bases not matched to a gene; V was cut back by 3 bases and J by 6 bases. The germline V gene has CDR1 SQVTM and CDR2 ANQGSEA. The CDR3 totals 14 residues. The CDR3 DNA reads as TGCAGCGTTGAGGTCCCAGGGGGGGGAGATGGCTACACCTTC. This sequence encodes CSVEVPGGGDGYTF.

V usage is TRBV30 and J usage is TRBJ1-6; TRBD1 aligns across 9 bases. Germline CDR1 GTSNPN, CDR2 SVGIG (reference sequence). The CDR3 has 13 amino acids. V gave up 5 bases and J gave up 10 bases; unmatched junction bases: 6. DNA of the CDR3: TGTGCCTGGGGGGGACAGGGAGTCTCACCCCTCCACTTT. Translation gives CAWGGQGVSPLHF.

The chain recombines TRBV30 with TRBJ1-6; D is ambiguous. CDR1 GTSNPN and CDR2 SVGIG come from the germline V gene (reference sequence). V shed 3 bases and J shed 7 bases, with 10 bases lying between them. CDR3 length: 13 residues. The CDR3 spells CAWSLGSNSPLHF. The CDR3 DNA is TGTGCCTGGAGCCTGGGGAGCAATTCACCCCTCCACTTT. Using reference TRBV30 and TRBJ1-6 for the parts outside the CDR3, the full variable domain is SQTIHQWPATLVQPVGSPLSLECTVEGTSNPNLYWYRQAAGRGLQLLFYSVGIGQISSEVPQNLSASRPQDRQFILSSKKLLLSDSGFYLCAWSLGSNSPLHFGNGTRLTVT.

V is TRBV3-1 (or the pseudogene TRBV3-2) and J is TRBJ1-6; perhaps TRBD1 as D (6 bases). The CDR3 length is 15 residues. Between the trimmed V and J ends, which lost 6 bases and 7 bases, there was a span of 16 bases. Germline V gene data show CDR1 as LGHDT and CDR2 as YNNKEL (reference sequence). CDR3 in DNA: TGTGCCAGCAGACCCCGGACAGAGATGAATTCACCCCTCCACTTT. It yields the protein CASRPRTEMNSPLHF.

The chain is built from TRBV6-5 and TRBJ1-4, with 10 nucleotides matching TRBD1. The CDR3 length is 13 residues. V shed 9 bases, J shed 10 bases, and the junction held 8 bases outside the gene matches. The germline V gene encodes CDR1 MNHEY and CDR2 SVGAGI. The CDR3 coding sequence is TGTGCCAGTCGCGGGACAGGGGCGGGAAAACTGTTTTTT. It codes for CASRGTGAGKLFF.